This T cell receptor (beta chain) appears in the sequencing data of a study of T cell changes during pregnancy in multiple sclerosis. Sequencing was performed with immunoSEQ multiplex PCR; in TCRdb, only in-frame clones are kept and a portion is missing. The table shows tens of thousands of clones, with about 94% occurring only once. CDR1 and CDR2 (germline): MNHEY, SMNVEV (reference sequence). The CDR3 contains 14 residues. V lost 5 bases to trimming and J lost 4 bases; unmatched junction nucleotides: 7. The receptor was isolated from a female donor with multiple sclerosis, enrolled in a pregnancy study. This chain uses TRBV27 with TRBJ2-7, with 8 nucleotides matching TRBD2. The sample was peripheral blood, taken in the third trimester of pregnancy. This CDR3 is CASSPLGGVYEQYF. The DNA of the CDR3 is TGTGCCAGCAGTCCCCTCGGGGGGGTATACGAGCAGTACTTC.